Below are 20 T cell receptor beta chains sequenced from a single sample in a study of T cell repertoires in cytomegalovirus infection. TCRdb reanalysed the reads using MiXCR and keeps one entry per CDR3 protein. Of around 350,000 distinct CDR3 sequences in the sample, 15% to 20% were seen once. Material: PBMCs. These TCRs come from a human donor in good health (CMV status not recorded). Some clones in this sample may be carry-over from other donors' samples.

This rearrangement joins TRBV2 to TRBJ2-5, with D uncertain. The CDR3 is made up of 12 amino acids. Looked up from germline, CDR1 is SNHLY and CDR2 is FYNNEI. The V end lost 8 bases, the J end lost 2 bases, and 9 bases lay between the germline ends. The CDR3 DNA sequence: TGTGCCAGCGGAATTCTGCAAGAGACCCAGTACTTC. As protein: CASGILQETQYF.

This clonotype came up a few times. CDR3 loop: CASSRGTGNGYTF. DNA for the CDR3: TGTGCCAGCTCACGAGGAACAGGGAACGGCTACACCTTC. The V gene is TRBV18, the J gene TRBJ1-2, with a possible D match to TRBD1 (6 bases). V shed 4 bases and J shed 8 bases, with 14 bases lying between them. The CDR3 has 13 amino acids. The germline V gene has CDR1 KGHSH and CDR2 LQKENI.

This clonotype has at least ten counts. The chain employs TRBV6-1 and TRBJ2-3, with 8 bases that match TRBD1. With 8 bases clipped from V and 4 bases from J, the junction kept 5 bases outside the gene matches. The CDR3 contains 13 residues. Germline V CDR1 and CDR2: MNHNS, SASEGT. In nucleotides, the CDR3 is TGTGCCAGCCGGACAGGGCTCGCAGATACGCAGTATTTT. Protein product: CASRTGLADTQYF.

The chain has TRBV19 and TRBJ1-1; tentative D call: TRBD1 (6 bases). V was cut by 5 bases and J by 1 base, with 14 bases left in between. This CDR3 region has 15 residues. Germline lookup yields CDR1 LNHDA and CDR2 SQIVND (reference sequence). The CDR3 sequence: CASSGQGSSNTEAFF. CDR3 DNA: TGTGCCAGTAGTGGTCAGGGGTCGTCGAACACTGAAGCTTTCTTT. The full variable domain, rest sourced from reference TRBV19 and TRBJ1-1, is DGGITQSPKYLFRKEGQNVTLSCEQNLNHDAMYWYRQDPGQGLRLIYYSQIVNDFQKGDIAEGYSVSREKKESFPLTVTSAQKNPTAFYLCASSGQGSSNTEAFFGQGTRLTVV.

The sample holds many counts of this clonotype. The chain recombines TRBV7-2 with TRBJ2-3, with TRBD1 identical over 7 bases. This CDR3 is built from 16 residues. Germline CDR1 and CDR2: SGHTA and FQGNSA. V shed 0 bases and J 3 bases; nucleotides not matched to a gene: 6. The CDR3: CASSLAGGIRTDTQYF. For the CDR3, the DNA is TGTGCCAGCAGCTTAGCAGGGGGCATTAGGACAGATACGCAGTATTTT.

This clonotype occurred many times. V and J are TRBV7-8 and TRBJ2-2; D call uncertain. The CDR3 is 15 amino acids. The V gene lost 2 bases and the J gene lost 2 bases, with 9 bases spanning the gap. The germline V gene encodes CDR1 SGHVS and CDR2 FQNEAQ. The CDR3 spells CASSLNGVNTGELFF. CDR3 coding DNA: TGTGCCAGCAGCTTAAATGGGGTTAACACCGGGGAGCTGTTTTTT.

This clonotype was counted at least ten times. V gene TRBV6-1 combines with J gene TRBJ2-1; 7 bases match TRBD1. Trimming removed 5 bases from V and 8 bases from J; junction bases left unmatched: 18. The CDR3 has 17 amino acids. CDR1 and CDR2 (germline): MNHNS, SASEGT. CDR3 sequence: CASSPEVGQARRDEQFF. CDR3 nucleotide sequence: TGTGCCAGCAGTCCCGAGGTTGGACAGGCGCGAAGGGATGAGCAGTTCTTC.

In this sample, this clonotype turned up a few times. V is TRBV10-3 and J is TRBJ2-3, with D perhaps TRBD2 (7 bases). The CDR3 covers 19 residues. Trimming shortened V by 3 bases and J by 1 base, and 23 bases separated the two germline ends. Per germline, CDR1 ENHRY and CDR2 SYGVKD. CDR3 bases: TGTGCCATCAGTGATGTTCGGCTAGGGGGGGGCTCGGGCACAGATACGCAGTATTTT. As protein: CAISDVRLGGGSGTDTQYF.

This chain links TRBV5-1 with TRBJ1-2; tentative D call: TRBD1 (5 bases). CDR3 length: 14 residues. Trimming pared 1 base from V and 0 bases from J, leaving 7 bases between. Germline assignment: CDR1 SGHRS and CDR2 YFSETQ. The CDR3 bases are TGCGCCAGCAGCTTGAGGGACGCTAACTATGGCTACACCTTC. Its translation: CASSLRDANYGYTF.

This clonotype was seen a few times. CDR3 DNA sequence: TGCAGTGCTAAAAAACCGGGACTAGCTGCGTCCGGGGAGCTGTTTTTT. This codes for CSAKKPGLAASGELFF. V gene TRBV20-1 combines with J gene TRBJ2-2; TRBD2 aligns across 9 bases. Germline V CDR1 and CDR2: DFQATT, SNEGSKA (reference sequence). The CDR3 is 16 residues long. The J segment lost 6 bases and the V segment lost 4 bases, leaving 12 bases of the junction unmatched.

This clonotype was picked up one time. V gene TRBV20-1 combines with J gene TRBJ2-4; 9 bases are shared with TRBD1. Unmatched junction bases numbered 7, after V lost 3 bases and J lost 4 bases. The CDR3 is 15 amino acids. Germline-derived CDR1 and CDR2 are DFQATT and SNEGSKA (reference sequence). The CDR3: CSARPPGQGKNIQYF. CDR3 sequence (DNA): TGCAGTGCTAGGCCCCCGGGACAGGGAAAAAACATTCAGTACTTC.

Concerning this clonotype: One base away lies a much larger clone, so this may be a sequencing read error. The V gene is TRBV7-2, the J gene TRBJ2-1; 8 nucleotides agree with TRBD1. The CDR3 spans 16 residues. Germline V gene data show CDR1 as SGHTA and CDR2 as FQGNSA. Trimming removed 5 bases from V and 11 bases from J; junction bases left unmatched: 17. The CDR3 nucleotides are TGTGCCAGCAGCGCAGGGACAGGTCAGAGTAGGAATCAGCAGTTCTTC. Amino acid sequence: CASSAGTGQSRNQQFF.

This clonotype came up many times. This chain connects TRBV11-2 to TRBJ1-4; no clear D gene. The CDR3 totals 14 residues. V lost 2 bases and J lost 4, with 8 bases in between. Germline V gene lookup returns CDR1 SGHAT and CDR2 FQNNGV. CDR3 nucleotides: TGTGCCAGCAGCTTAAATCGCGGTAATGAAAAACTGTTTTTT. It yields the protein CASSLNRGNEKLFF.

The chain carries TRBV4-2 and TRBJ2-1; D gene ambiguous. This CDR3 contains 11 residues. Per germline, CDR1 LGHNA and CDR2 YNFKEQ. Trimming pared 4 bases from V and 10 bases from J, leaving 8 bases between. CDR3 sequence (DNA): TGTGCCAGCAGCCGCGGTTGGGAGCAGTTCTTC. It codes for CASSRGWEQFF.

In the case of this clonotype: A read error is possible here, since a much larger clone lies one base away. The rearrangement links TRBV7-8 to TRBJ1-3; a weak D match, TRBD1 (6 bases). CDR1 is SGHVS and CDR2 is FQNEAQ in the germline V gene. The CDR3 spans 16 residues. V was clipped by 5 bases and J by 2 bases, with 16 bases between them. The CDR3 DNA is TGTGCCAGCAGCCCGAGAGGGGGTTCTGCTGGAAACACCATATATTTT. Residues: CASSPRGGSAGNTIYF.

This clonotype showed up just a few times. The chain has TRBV12-5 and TRBJ1-3, with a possible D match to TRBD1 (5 bases). This CDR3 spans 17 amino acids. Trimming left V 6 bases short and J 0 bases short, with 18 bases between. Germline CDR1 reads LGHNT; CDR2 reads FRNRAP. The CDR3, as DNA: TGTGCTAGTGGCCAACAAGTCCAGGGAAACTCTGGAAACACCATATATTTT. As protein: CASGQQVQGNSGNTIYF.

The chain couples TRBV5-6 to TRBJ2-2; D is unresolved. Germline V gene data show CDR1 as SGHDT and CDR2 as YYEEEE. Trimming took 0 bases from V and 6 from J, leaving 6 bases between them. The CDR3 sequence is 13 residues long. DNA for the CDR3: TGTGCCAGCAGCTTGGACCCGGCCGGGGAGCTGTTTTTT. This sequence encodes CASSLDPAGELFF.

This clonotype has just a few counts. J is TRBJ2-7 and V is TRBV5-4; D is possibly TRBD1 or TRBD2 (5 bases each). V lost 5 bases and J lost 7, with 25 bases in between. The CDR3 is 16 amino acids. Germline assignment: CDR1 SGHNT and CDR2 YYREEE (reference sequence). Here the CDR3 reads CASSPGARDPLGEQYF. The CDR3 nucleotides are TGTGCCAGCAGTCCTGGAGCCCGGGACCCCCTGGGGGAGCAGTACTTC.

The gene calls are TRBV2 and TRBJ2-7, with TRBD2 identical over 10 bases. V was pared by 6 bases and J by 4 bases, with 9 bases of the junction left unmatched. This CDR3 contains 15 residues. The germline CDR1 and CDR2 sequences are SNHLY and FYNNEI. CDR3 in DNA: TGTGCCAGCAGCGTTACAGCGGGAGGGCCGTACGAGCAGTACTTC. Amino acid sequence: CASSVTAGGPYEQYF.

This clonotype appeared many times. The rearrangement links TRBV12-3 or TRBV12-4 to TRBJ2-3, with D perhaps matching TRBD1 or TRBD2 (6 bases each). The CDR3 consists of 14 residues. The V and J ends lost 7 bases and 3 bases respectively, with 14 bases between them. CDR3 loop: CASKEGVGTDTQYF. CDR3 sequence (DNA): TGTGCCAGCAAGGAGGGGGTCGGTACAGATACGCAGTATTTT.